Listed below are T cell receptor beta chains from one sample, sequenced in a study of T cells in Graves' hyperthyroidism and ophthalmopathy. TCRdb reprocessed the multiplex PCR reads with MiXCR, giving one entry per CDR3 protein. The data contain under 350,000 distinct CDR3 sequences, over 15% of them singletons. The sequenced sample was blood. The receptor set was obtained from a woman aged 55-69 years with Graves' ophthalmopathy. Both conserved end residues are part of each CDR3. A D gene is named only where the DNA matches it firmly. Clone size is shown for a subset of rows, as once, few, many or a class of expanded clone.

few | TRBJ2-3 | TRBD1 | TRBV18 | TGTGCCAGCACCTTAGACAGGGGGCAGGGCACAGATACGCAGTATTTT | CASTLDRGQGTDTQYF
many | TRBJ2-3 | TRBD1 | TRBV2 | TGTGCCAGTCGGACAGGGATTAGCACAGATACGCAGTATTTT | CASRTGISTDTQYF
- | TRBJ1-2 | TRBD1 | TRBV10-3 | TGTGCCATCAGTGTTTCCCTCGGGGACAGGTCTCGAAGTGGCTACACCTTC | CAISVSLGDRSRSGYTF
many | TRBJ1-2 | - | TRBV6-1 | TGTGCCAGCAGTTACACAGGGTCAGCTAACTATGGCTACACCTTC | CASSYTGSANYGYTF
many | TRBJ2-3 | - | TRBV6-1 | TGTGCCAGCAGAATCGGAGATACGCAGTATTTT | CASRIGDTQYF
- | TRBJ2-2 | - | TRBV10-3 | TGTGCCATCAGTGAGTCCCAAACAGCCACCGGGGAGCTGTTTTTT | CAISESQTATGELFF
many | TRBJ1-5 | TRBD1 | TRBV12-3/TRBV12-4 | TGTGCCAGCAGGCCTGACAGGGTGGGGGGGTATCAGCCCCAGCATTTT | CASRPDRVGGYQPQHF
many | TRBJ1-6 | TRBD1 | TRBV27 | TGTGCCAGCAGTCCCAGGACAGGGGGTTTTTCACCCCTCCACTTT | CASSPRTGGFSPLHF
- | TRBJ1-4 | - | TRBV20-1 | TGCAGTGCTTCTCCGGTAGGGTCGGATGAAAAACTGTTTTTT | CSASPVGSDEKLFF
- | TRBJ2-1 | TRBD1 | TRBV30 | TGTGCCTGGACTCCCCCCGGACAGGGGGCCTACAATGAGCAGTTCTTC | CAWTPPGQGAYNEQFF
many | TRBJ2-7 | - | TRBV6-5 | TGTGCCAGCAGTTACGGCCCAGGCATGATCTACGAGCAGTACTTC | CASSYGPGMIYEQYF
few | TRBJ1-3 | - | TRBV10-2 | TGCGCCAGTAACCAGGGAGGCGCTGGAAACACCATATATTTT | CASNQGGAGNTIYF
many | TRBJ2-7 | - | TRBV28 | TGTGCCAGCAGCCCGTGGGATTCCCACGAGCAGTACTTC | CASSPWDSHEQYF
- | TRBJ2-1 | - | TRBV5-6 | TGTGCCACCGCAAGACTCAGCTCCTACAATGAGCAGTTCTTC | CATARLSSYNEQFF
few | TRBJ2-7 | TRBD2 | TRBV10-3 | TGTGCCATCTTAGGGGACATTAGCGGGAGTATTTACGAGCAGTACTTC | CAILGDISGSIYEQYF
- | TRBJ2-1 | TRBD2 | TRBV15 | TGTGCCACCACCTCAGCGGGAGGGATTTACAATGAGCAGTTCTTC | CATTSAGGIYNEQFF
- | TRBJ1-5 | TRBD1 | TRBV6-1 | TGTGCCAGCAGTGAAACCCCAGGGGGCAGCAATCGGCCCCAGCATTTT | CASSETPGGSNRPQHF
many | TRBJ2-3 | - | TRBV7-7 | TGTGCCAGCAGCTTTTCGGCAGGGGAGGCAGATACGCAGTATTTT | CASSFSAGEADTQYF
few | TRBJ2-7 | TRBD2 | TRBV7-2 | TGTGCCAGCAGCTTAGCCGGGACTATCTACGAGCAGTACTTC | CASSLAGTIYEQYF
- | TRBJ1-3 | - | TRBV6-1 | TGTGCCAGCAGTCCCCCGACGATGAGGATGATATACTTT | CASSPPTMRMIYF
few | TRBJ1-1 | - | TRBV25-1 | TGTGCCAGCAGTGAATTAAGGGGGGGCAACACTGAAGCTTTCTTT | CASSELRGGNTEAFF
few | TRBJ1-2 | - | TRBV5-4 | TGTGCCAGCAGCTTGGAGCCGGGGGCGGACTATGGCTACACCTTC | CASSLEPGADYGYTF
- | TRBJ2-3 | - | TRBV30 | TGTGCCTGGAGTAGGGCTAGCGGCACAGATACGCAGTATTTT | CAWSRASGTDTQYF
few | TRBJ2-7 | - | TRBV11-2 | TGTGCCAGCAGCTTGAGGGTTGGTGGTTTCGAGCAGTACTTC | CASSLRVGGFEQYF
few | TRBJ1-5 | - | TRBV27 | TGTGCCAGCAGTCACCTCAGGGGTCCCAATCAGCCCCAGCATTTT | CASSHLRGPNQPQHF
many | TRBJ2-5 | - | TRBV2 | TGTGCCGGGGGACTTCAAGAGACCCAGTACTTC | CAGGLQETQYF
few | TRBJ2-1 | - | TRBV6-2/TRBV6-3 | TGTGCCAGCAGTAAAACTATGATAGGTACCTATTACAATGAGCAGTTCTTC | CASSKTMIGTYYNEQFF
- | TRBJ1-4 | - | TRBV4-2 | TGTGCCAGCAGCCAAGATCCGGGGGCGGGTGACGAAAAACTGTTTTTT | CASSQDPGAGDEKLFF
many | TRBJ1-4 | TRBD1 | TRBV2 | TGTGCCAGCAGTGGTAACAGGGGATCAGATGAAAAACTGTTTTTT | CASSGNRGSDEKLFF
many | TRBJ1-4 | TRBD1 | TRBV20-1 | TGCAGTGCGGCGGAACAGGGGGCATCTAATGAAAAACTGTTTTTT | CSAAEQGASNEKLFF
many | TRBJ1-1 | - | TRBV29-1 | TGCAGCGTTCCACGGACATTAATGAACACTGAAGCTTTCTTT | CSVPRTLMNTEAFF
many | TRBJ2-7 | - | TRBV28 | TGTGCCAGCAGTTTAGGGTTGCAGGCCTCCGAGCAGTACTTC | CASSLGLQASEQYF
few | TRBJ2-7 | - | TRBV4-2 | TGTGCCAGCAGCCACGGGGGTTCCTACGAGCAGTACTTC | CASSHGGSYEQYF
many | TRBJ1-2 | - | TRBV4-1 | TGCGCCAGCAGCCAAGGAGTCGATAACTATGGCTACACCTTC | CASSQGVDNYGYTF
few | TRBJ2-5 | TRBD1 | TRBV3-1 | TGTGCCAGCAGCCACGGGACAGGGGGTGGAGAGACCCAGTACTTC | CASSHGTGGGETQYF
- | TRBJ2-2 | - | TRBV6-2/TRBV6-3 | TGTGCCAGCAGCCCCGAGGCCGGGGAGCTGTTTTTT | CASSPEAGELFF
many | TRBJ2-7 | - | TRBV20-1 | TGCAGTGCTAGGACCCCGGGATTACGCTCCTACGAGCAGTACTTC | CSARTPGLRSYEQYF
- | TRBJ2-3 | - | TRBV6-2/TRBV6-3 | TGTGCCAGCAGTTTCGTTGCGGGGGCCCCAGATACGCAGTATTTT | CASSFVAGAPDTQYF
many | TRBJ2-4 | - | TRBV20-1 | TGCAGTGCTAGCTCGCCGGGGGCCACCTTACTAGCCAAAAACATTCAGTACTTC | CSASSPGATLLAKNIQYF
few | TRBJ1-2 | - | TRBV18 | TGTGCCAGCCACGGGGGAGAAGCTAACTATGGCTACACCTTC | CASHGGEANYGYTF
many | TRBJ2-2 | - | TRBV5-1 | TGCGCCAGCAGCTTGGACCCCACCGGGGAGCTGTTTTTT | CASSLDPTGELFF
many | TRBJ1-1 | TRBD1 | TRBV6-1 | TGTGCCAGCGGCGGAGGGGGCGGCACTGAAGCTTTCTTT | CASGGGGGTEAFF
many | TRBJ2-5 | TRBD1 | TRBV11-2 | TGTGCCAGCAGCTTAGCCCGGACAGGGGGCAAAAAGACCCAGTACTTC | CASSLARTGGKKTQYF
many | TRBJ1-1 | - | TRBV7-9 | TGTGCCAGCAGCGGGAGGAGTTGGGGCACTGAAGCTTTCTTT | CASSGRSWGTEAFF
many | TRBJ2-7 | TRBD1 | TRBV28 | TGTGCCAGCAGTGGTTTCGGGACAGGGGGCATCGAGCAGTACTTC | CASSGFGTGGIEQYF
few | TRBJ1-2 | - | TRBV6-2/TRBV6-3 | TGTGCCAGCAGTTACGATGTGGGGACACCCCGAACATATGGCTACACCTTC | CASSYDVGTPRTYGYTF
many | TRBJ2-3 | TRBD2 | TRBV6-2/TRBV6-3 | TGTGCCAGCAGTTACGGGACTAGCGGGAGATCGGATACGCAGTATTTT | CASSYGTSGRSDTQYF
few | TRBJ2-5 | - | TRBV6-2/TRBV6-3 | TGTGCCAGCAGTTACTCGCTCGAGGGCCTCGAGACCCAGTACTTC | CASSYSLEGLETQYF
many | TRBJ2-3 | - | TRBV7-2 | TGTGCCAGCAGCGCGACCGGGGGCCCGGTTGGTACGCAGTATTTT | CASSATGGPVGTQYF
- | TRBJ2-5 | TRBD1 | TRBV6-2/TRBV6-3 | TGTGCCAGCAATGAACAGGGGGCTAGGAAGACCCAGTACTTC | CASNEQGARKTQYF
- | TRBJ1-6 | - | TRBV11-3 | TGTGCCAGCAGCTTCAACTATAATTCACCCCTCCACTTT | CASSFNYNSPLHF
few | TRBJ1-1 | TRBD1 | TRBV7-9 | TGTGCAATCCCAGTTCCCGATCGACAGGGGAACACTGGAGCTTTCTTT | CAIPVPDRQGNTGAFF
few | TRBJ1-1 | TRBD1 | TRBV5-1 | TGCGCCAGCAGCCCGTCGACAGGGAGCCCTGAAGCTTTCTTT | CASSPSTGSPEAFF
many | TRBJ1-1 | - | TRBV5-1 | TGCGCCAGCAGTTCTACTGCACAGGGAACTGAAGCTTTCTTT | CASSSTAQGTEAFF